One and the same sample provided the 25 T cell receptor beta chains below, sequenced in a study of response to subunit inactivated influenza vaccine. TCRdb recomputed calls from the RT-PCR reads with MiXCR, one row per CDR3 protein. This table holds hundreds of thousands of distinct CDR3 sequences, 14% found once. The sequencing used PBMCs from blood, collected 14 to 15 days before vaccination. The receptors originated from a middle-aged man who received an inactivated influenza vaccine.

This clonotype appeared many times. The chain has TRBV24-1 and TRBJ2-2, with D perhaps being TRBD1 or TRBD2 (6 bases each). Germline CDR1 is KGHDR and CDR2 is SFDVKD. The CDR3 contains 16 residues. The V and J ends lost 4 bases and 0 bases respectively, with 11 bases between them. The CDR3 DNA reads as TGTGCCACCAGTGAGGGGGGACATACGAACACCGGGGAGCTGTTTTTT. Protein product: CATSEGGHTNTGELFF.

This clonotype was observed a handful of times. The genes are TRBV12-3 or TRBV12-4 and TRBJ2-3, with TRBD2 matching 8 bases. This CDR3 has 16 residues. The ends lost 7 bases at V and 2 bases at J; junction bases unmatched: 11. CDR3 in amino acids: CASNPGGRTFTDTQYF. DNA for the CDR3: TGTGCCAGCAACCCGGGGGGGCGGACTTTCACAGATACGCAGTATTTT.

This clonotype was detected a few times. The CDR3 DNA reads TGTGCCAGCAGTTCGCGTCCCGGCACTAATGAAAAACTGTTTTTT. It is translated as CASSSRPGTNEKLFF. The rearrangement links TRBV12-3 or TRBV12-4 to TRBJ1-4, with unresolved D. The CDR3 has 15 amino acids. Trimming stripped 4 bases from V and 2 bases from J, with 11 bases between.

This clonotype has more than one count but fewer than ten. The chain is built from TRBV20-1 and TRBJ2-7, with D perhaps matching TRBD2 (6 bases). Per the germline V gene, CDR1 is DFQATT and CDR2 is SNEGSKA (reference sequence). V was shortened by 2 bases and J by 2 bases, with 13 bases between the two germline ends. The length of the CDR3 is 14 residues. CDR3 DNA: TGCAGTGCTAGAACCCGGGACTTCACCTACGAGCAGTACTTC. It is translated as CSARTRDFTYEQYF.

This clonotype has only a few counts. The chain employs TRBV12-3 or TRBV12-4 and TRBJ2-2; 8 bases are shared with TRBD2. The CDR3 covers 15 residues. V gave up 8 bases and J gave up 5 bases; unmatched junction bases: 10. The CDR3 DNA is TGTGCCAGCCTTTTCGGCGGGGGGCGGACCGGGGAGCTGTTTTTT. It codes for CASLFGGGRTGELFF.

The table lists this clonotype with many counts. The gene calls are TRBV12-3 or TRBV12-4 and TRBJ2-5; D is unresolved. Trimming pared 6 bases from V and 1 base from J, leaving 15 bases between. The CDR3 totals 15 residues. For the CDR3, the DNA is TGTGCCAGCAGCCCTTACGGACGGATCCAAGAGACCCAGTACTTC. Protein sequence: CASSPYGRIQETQYF.

The V gene is TRBV5-4, the J gene TRBJ2-5; tentative D call: TRBD1 (5 bases). Trimming took off 0 bases at V and 5 bases at J, with 26 bases between the two ends. This CDR3 contains 19 residues. Germline V gene sequence: CDR1 SGHNT, CDR2 YYREEE (reference sequence). The CDR3 DNA sequence: TGTGCCAGCAGCTTGGCCTGGGGTTATGTCATTGGGGCACAGGAGACCCAGTACTTC. This codes for CASSLAWGYVIGAQETQYF.

The V call is TRBV5-6, the J call TRBJ1-5, with D perhaps TRBD1 (6 bases). The CDR3 covers 14 residues. Germline V gene sequence: CDR1 SGHDT, CDR2 YYEEEE. V lost 4 bases and J 9 bases, leaving 17 bases between the germline ends. CDR3 in amino acids: CASSRQGSAWPQHF. In DNA, the CDR3 is TGTGCCAGCAGCCGTCAGGGGTCCGCATGGCCCCAGCATTTT.

This clonotype was found a few times. The CDR3 does not end in the conserved phenylalanine or tryptophan, so this is likely a read error. The DNA is left out, because the CDR3 cannot be placed on it with certainty; the CDR3 is given as TCRdb lists it. The rearrangement joins TRBV10-3 to TRBJ1-1. Germline V gives CDR1 ENHRY, CDR2 SYGVKD. The CDR3 has 15 residues if both end residues are counted. This chain's CDR3 is CAISEPLPQLGATDG.

The chain carries TRBV12-3 or TRBV12-4 and TRBJ2-5, with D possibly being TRBD2 (6 bases). CDR3 length: 15 residues. V lost 6 bases to trimming and J lost 4 bases, with 18 bases between them. The CDR3 sequence is CASSPPWRGPETQYF. The CDR3 DNA follows: TGTGCCAGCAGCCCCCCTTGGAGGGGTCCAGAGACCCAGTACTTC.

This clonotype was observed a handful of times. The chain uses TRBV5-1 and TRBJ2-3; maybe TRBD2 (5 bases). The CDR3 has 14 residues. CDR1 is SGHRS and CDR2 is YFSETQ in the germline V gene. Trimming cost V 4 bases and J 4 bases, with 13 bases left between them. CDR3 residues: CASSQTLVPDTQYF. The CDR3 DNA sequence: TGCGCCAGCAGCCAAACACTAGTTCCAGATACGCAGTATTTT.

This clonotype was observed a handful of times. The V call is TRBV7-3, the J call TRBJ2-7, with 11 bases that match TRBD1. Per germline, CDR1 SGHTA and CDR2 FQGTGA. This CDR3 contains 15 residues. V was pared by 5 bases and J by 0 bases, with 3 bases of the junction left unmatched. The CDR3 reads CASSRDRGGSYEQYF. The CDR3 DNA sequence: TGTGCCAGCAGCCGGGACAGGGGGGGCTCCTACGAGCAGTACTTC.

This chain connects TRBV7-2 to TRBJ2-2; possibly TRBD1 for D (6 bases). The ends were cut back, 1 base at V and 5 bases at J, with 11 bases in the middle. Germline loops: CDR1 SGHTA, CDR2 FQGNSA. The CDR3 length is 15 residues. The CDR3 DNA reads as TGTGCCAGCAGCTTAGGGACAGTGGGAACCGGGGAGCTGTTTTTT. Encoded protein: CASSLGTVGTGELFF.

This clonotype showed up just a few times. V and J are TRBV12-3 or TRBV12-4 and TRBJ2-7; TRBD2 matches 8 bases. The CDR3 is made up of 13 amino acids. V shed 7 bases, J shed 3 bases, and the junction held 5 bases outside the gene matches. This chain's CDR3 is CASTRGGRYEQYF. DNA of the CDR3: TGTGCCAGCACCCGCGGGGGGCGCTACGAGCAGTACTTC.

Many counts were recorded for this clonotype. The gene calls are TRBV28 and TRBJ1-2, with a tentative D call TRBD1 (6 bases). Trimming shortened V by 7 bases and J by 7 bases, and 22 bases separated the two germline ends. This CDR3 has 15 residues. Germline V gene lookup returns CDR1 MDHEN and CDR2 SYDVKM. As DNA, the CDR3 is TGTGCCAGCACCTCGACAGGCGCACTTCGAGGTGGCTACACCTTC. It is translated as CASTSTGALRGGYTF.

This clonotype has a count of ten or more. The J gene is TRBJ1-1, the V gene TRBV5-1; D is uncertain. Between the trimmed V and J ends, which lost 0 bases and 0 bases, there was a span of 9 bases. CDR1 is SGHRS and CDR2 is YFSETQ in the germline V gene. The CDR3 covers 15 residues. The CDR3 DNA follows: TGCGCCAGCAGCTTGGGGCTCCAAATGAACACTGAAGCTTTCTTT. This gives the protein CASSLGLQMNTEAFF.

V gene TRBV20-1 combines with J gene TRBJ2-1, with unresolved D. CDR3 length equals 15 residues. V lost 3 bases and J 9 bases, leaving 21 bases between the germline ends. Germline lookup yields CDR1 DFQATT and CDR2 SNEGSKA (reference sequence). CDR3 region: CSASRSSSLWGEQFF. CDR3 in DNA: TGCAGTGCTAGTAGATCATCGAGCCTTTGGGGTGAGCAGTTCTTC.

The chain employs TRBV5-1 and TRBJ2-3; tentative D call: TRBD1 (6 bases). The CDR3 runs 15 residues. From germline, CDR1 is SGHRS and CDR2 YFSETQ. Trimming left V 3 bases short and J 3 bases short, with 14 bases between. The DNA of the CDR3 is TGCGCCAGCAGCTGGGGGCGGCAGGGGACAGATACGCAGTATTTT. Amino acid sequence: CASSWGRQGTDTQYF.

For this clonotype: This may be a read error, as it is one base from a much larger clone. V and J are TRBV15 and TRBJ2-7; TRBD2 matches 7 bases. CDR1 is LNHNV and CDR2 is YYDKDF in the germline V gene (reference sequence). J was trimmed by 6 bases and V by 1 base; bases with no gene match: 9. The CDR3 sequence is 15 residues long. CDR3 DNA: TGTGCCACCAGCAGAGTAGGAGCGGGGATTCGCGAGCAGTACTTC. Protein product: CATSRVGAGIREQYF.

This clonotype was seen only a few times. The chain recombines TRBV20-1 with TRBJ2-3, with 7 nucleotides matching TRBD1. The CDR3 has 14 residues. CDR1 and CDR2 from the germline V gene are DFQATT and SNEGSKA (reference sequence). V was clipped by 3 bases and J by 3 bases; unmatched bases: 6. The CDR3: CSARTGKGTDTQYF. DNA of the CDR3: TGCAGTGCTAGGACAGGGAAAGGGACAGATACGCAGTATTTT.

This clonotype was counted a few times. J is TRBJ1-6 and V is TRBV20-1; no definite D call. The CDR3 loop spans 14 amino acids. Trimming left V 4 bases short and J 3 bases short, with 10 bases between. Germline V gene sequence: CDR1 DFQATT, CDR2 SNEGSKA (reference sequence). CDR3 bases: TGCAGTGCTAAAAAATCAGGCTATAATTCACCCCTCCACTTT. Translating gives CSAKKSGYNSPLHF.

V is TRBV3-1 and J is TRBJ1-2; no clear D. CDR3 length: 14 residues. Looked up from germline, CDR1 is LGHDT and CDR2 is YNNKEL (reference sequence). V was shortened by 2 bases and J by 5 bases, with 12 bases between the two germline ends. Here the CDR3 reads CASSQLRGKYGYTF. The DNA for the CDR3 is TGTGCCAGCAGCCAACTCCGGGGAAAGTATGGCTACACCTTC.

The CDR3 spells CASSYEATTYEQYF. CDR3 DNA sequence: TGTGCCAGCAGTTACGAGGCAACGACCTACGAGCAGTACTTC. The chain joins TRBV12-3 or TRBV12-4 to TRBJ2-7; D unresolved. The CDR3 runs 14 residues. Trimming stripped 4 bases from V and 2 bases from J, with 12 bases between.

The sample holds a few counts of this clonotype. The chain is built from TRBV5-1 and TRBJ2-2; maybe TRBD1 (6 bases). The V gene lost 4 bases and the J gene lost 7 bases, with 8 bases spanning the gap. The length of the CDR3 is 12 residues. The germline V gene encodes CDR1 SGHRS and CDR2 YFSETQ. The CDR3 protein is CASSQTGGELFF. The CDR3 bases are TGCGCCAGCAGCCAGACAGGCGGGGAGCTGTTTTTT.

The chain carries TRBV5-6 and TRBJ1-2; 8 nucleotides agree with TRBD1. The CDR3 has 14 residues. V trimming: 4 bases; J trimming: 4 bases; junction bases outside the gene matches: 6. Germline CDR1 reads SGHDT; CDR2 reads YYEEEE. CDR3: CASSLSDRAYGYTF. DNA for the CDR3: TGTGCCAGCAGCCTTTCGGACAGGGCCTATGGCTACACCTTC.